These T cell receptor beta chains were read from a single sample in a study of cytomegalovirus exposure and HLA in healthy donors. This table comes from immunoSEQ multiplex PCR, and its TCRdb copy is limited to in-frame clones, with some not included. The sample records about 96,000 clones, 55% to 75% being singletons. The sequencing sample was made of PBMCs. The receptors here all came from a man aged 55 to 70 in good health and CMV-seronegative. Both conserved end residues are part of each CDR3. Each record gives: CDR3 protein, CDR3 DNA, D gene, V gene, CDR3 length, J gene, clone size. D genes are given only for firm matches. A row's size may be missing; if present it is once, few, many or a size class.

CASSSMTQGRTYEQYF	TGTGCCAGCAGTTCAATGACACAGGGGCGAACCTACGAGCAGTACTTC	TRBD1	TRBV6-6	16	TRBJ2-7	medium-sized
CSVEGLAVTDTQYF	TGCAGCGTCGAAGGACTAGCGGTCACAGATACGCAGTATTTT	TRBD2	TRBV29-1	14	TRBJ2-3	few
CASSLGQQNQPQHF	TGTGCCAGTAGCCTGGGACAGCAAAATCAGCCCCAGCATTTT	TRBD1	TRBV19	14	TRBJ1-5	.
CAIKLAEYNEQFF	TGTGCCATCAAGTTAGCAGAATACAATGAGCAGTTCTTC	.	TRBV10-3	13	TRBJ2-1	.
CASSQGRSTGLTDTQYF	TGCGCCAGCAGCCAAGGACGTTCGACAGGGCTCACAGATACGCAGTATTTT	TRBD1	TRBV4-1	17	TRBJ2-3	.
CASSENQGGEQYF	TGTGCCAGCAGTGAGAATCAGGGTGGAGAGCAGTACTTC	.	TRBV25-1	13	TRBJ2-5	.
CASRGTLSNYGYTF	TGTGCCAGCAGGGGGACACTGTCTAACTATGGCTACACCTTC	.	TRBV5-6	14	TRBJ1-2	.
CASSIGTGGLYNEQFF	TGTGCCAGTAGTATCGGGACAGGGGGCCTTTACAATGAGCAGTTCTTC	TRBD1	TRBV19	16	TRBJ2-1	.
CASSENTVEKLFF	TGTGCCAGCAGTGAAAACACAGTTGAAAAACTGTTTTTT	.	TRBV6-1	13	TRBJ1-4	.
CSSTLIGGSGYTF	TGTTCCAGCACCCTCATCGGGGGTAGCGGCTACACCTTC	.	TRBV7-9	13	TRBJ1-2	.
CASSLGPRGPGNTIYF	TGCGCCAGCAGCTTGGGTCCTAGGGGTCCTGGAAACACCATATATTTT	.	TRBV5-1	16	TRBJ1-3	.
CASSERTSGSDTQYF	TGTGCCAGCAGTGAAAGGACTAGCGGGAGTGATACGCAGTATTTT	TRBD2	TRBV2	15	TRBJ2-3	few
CASRQGGSSNYGYTF	TGTGCCAGCAGACAGGGGGGCTCCAGTAACTATGGCTACACCTTC	TRBD1	TRBV28	15	TRBJ1-2	few
CASSFSRTADEQFF	TGTGCCAGCAGCTTTTCCCGGACAGCTGATGAGCAGTTCTTC	.	TRBV5-5	14	TRBJ2-1	.
CASKNRDQETQYF	TGTGCCAGCAAAAACCGGGACCAAGAGACCCAGTACTTC	.	TRBV6-6	13	TRBJ2-5	once
CASRTLSPTGGNSPLHF	TGTGCCAGCAGAACCCTATCCCCGACAGGGGGTAATTCACCCCTCCACTTT	TRBD1	TRBV27	17	TRBJ1-6	few
CASSYGGRTYYEQYF	TGTGCCAGCAGCTACGGAGGAAGGACTTACTACGAGCAGTACTTC	.	TRBV13	15	TRBJ2-7	once
CASSDSMSGGNIQYF	TGTGCCAGCAGTGACTCGATGTCAGGGGGGAACATTCAGTACTTC	.	TRBV6-4	15	TRBJ2-4	.
CAVTGTSGANVLTF	TGTGCCGTAACCGGTACCTCTGGGGCCAACGTCCTGACTTTC	.	TRBV6-1	14	TRBJ2-6	few
CASSRTPIGATDTQYF	TGTGCCAGCAGCCGAACACCTATTGGGGCCACAGATACGCAGTATTTT	.	TRBV9	16	TRBJ2-3	few
CASSEYGRTNTGELFF	TGTGCCAGCAGTGAATACGGCAGGACGAACACCGGGGAGCTGTTTTTT	.	TRBV25-1	16	TRBJ2-2	.
CASSEGAGGYGTDTQYF	TGTGCCAGCAGTGAAGGAGCGGGGGGCTATGGCACAGATACGCAGTATTTT	TRBD2	TRBV6-1	17	TRBJ2-3	few
CASSASGGVLWDGYTF	TGTGCCAGCAGCGCCTCGGGGGGCGTACTTTGGGATGGCTACACCTTC	.	TRBV7-9	16	TRBJ1-2	.
CASSDRESYGYTF	TGTGCCAGCAGTGACAGGGAGAGCTATGGCTACACCTTC	TRBD1	TRBV27	13	TRBJ1-2	.
CASSIWSGGKHSYEQYF	TGTGCCAGTAGTATCTGGAGCGGGGGGAAGCACTCCTACGAGCAGTACTTC	TRBD2	TRBV19	17	TRBJ2-7	.
CAWAPRGYEQYF	TGTGCCTGGGCCCCCAGGGGTTACGAGCAGTACTTC	.	TRBV30	12	TRBJ2-7	.
CASSPLLGREGEQFF	TGTGCCAGCTCACCACTACTTGGGCGGGAGGGTGAGCAGTTCTTC	TRBD2	TRBV18	15	TRBJ2-1	.
CASSPQTSPTANEQFF	TGTGCCAGCAGTCCCCAGACTAGTCCAACCGCGAATGAGCAGTTCTTC	.	TRBV2	16	TRBJ2-1	.
CSVVGGRAGVGYEQYF	TGCAGCGTTGTAGGCGGGAGGGCCGGGGTGGGATACGAGCAGTACTTC	TRBD2	TRBV29-1	16	TRBJ2-7	.
CASSSEGVRSRPQHF	TGTGCCAGCAGCTCAGAGGGGGTTCGTTCACGGCCCCAGCATTTT	.	TRBV7-2	15	TRBJ1-5	few
CASSLGTGSGYTF	TGTGCCAGCAGCCTCGGGACAGGCTCTGGCTACACCTTC	TRBD1	TRBV11-3	13	TRBJ1-2	few
CASSLMSGVITDTQYF	TGTGCCAGCAGCTTAATGTCCGGTGTCATTACAGATACGCAGTATTTT	.	TRBV7-9	16	TRBJ2-3	few
CASSEAEGGGTDTQYF	TGTGCCAGCAGTGAAGCCGAGGGGGGGGGCACAGATACGCAGTATTTT	.	TRBV6-1	16	TRBJ2-3	.
CASSLIADNNEQFF	TGTGCCAGCAGTCTCATAGCGGATAACAATGAGCAGTTCTTC	.	TRBV6-1	14	TRBJ2-1	.
CASSMGGGIEQFF	TGTGCCAGTAGTATGGGGGGAGGGATTGAGCAGTTCTTC	TRBD2	TRBV19	13	TRBJ2-1	few
CASSIGGGTGNTIYF	TGTGCCAGTAGTATAGGGGGGGGTACTGGAAACACCATATATTTT	.	TRBV19	15	TRBJ1-3	few
CASSSLRLAGGSGANVLTF	TGTGCCAGCAGCTCGCTCAGACTAGCGGGAGGATCTGGGGCCAACGTCCTGACTTTC	TRBD2	TRBV5-7	19	TRBJ2-6	.